This section outlines one T cell receptor (beta chain) sequence together with its context. Its antigen is not identified. At one end the junction does not follow the germline gene, possibly because of a read error. Time point specified: patch test 2, 6 weeks after DPC sensitization. Treatment noted: therapeutic diphenylcyclopropenone sensitization with weekly scalp DPC. CDR3 length: 15 residues. Germline assignment: CDR1 SSHAT and CDR2 FNYEAQ (reference sequence). This specimen belongs to a study of human T cells and chemical hapten exposure. Study background: 2% DPC applied to an approximately 2 cm by approximately 2 cm arm area sensitized donors.

Study-wide findings and caveats: Compared to controls, expanded TCRs made significantly more large clusters of similar CDR3s.

TCRdb re-called the RACE reads with MiXCR, one entry per CDR3 protein. The sample comprises 80,000 to 95,000 distinct CDR3 sequences, about 11% of which are singletons, and 2.2% rests with the top ten. The V and J genes are TRBV7-7 and TRBJ2-2, with TRBD1 matching over 8 bases. The sequence was collected from a man aged 40-55 years with alopecia areata. Some clones in this sample may be carry-over from other donors' samples. Material: whole blood, obtained in connection with sensitization to the hapten diphenylcyclopropenone (DPC). The CDR3 region is CASSVDRGGTGELFF. CDR3 DNA sequence: TGTGCTAGCAGCGTTGACAGGGGCGGGACCGGGGAGCTGTTTTTT.